This T cell receptor (beta chain) derives from a study of identical twins. Via MiXCR, TCRdb re-called the 5' RACE reads, giving one row per CDR3 protein. The sample contains about 290,000 distinct CDR3 sequences, roughly 9.7% of which appear only once. Study-level points and caveats: Findings came from cross-sectional statistics, without long-term follow-up of donors. Twins shared out-of-frame alpha sequences with excess low generation probability. Clonotypes of the beta chain that were abundant in cord blood carried fewer insertions (memory repertoires showed none).

Germline V gene lookup returns CDR1 SGHDT and CDR2 YYEEEE. Losses at the gene ends were 0 bases for V and 0 bases for J; bases not matched to a gene: 12. CDR3 length: 21 amino acids. This clonotype was found a few times. Its antigen is not known. This same sample was also part of a study on yellow fever vaccine responses in identical twins.

Material: CD8+ T cells sorted from blood. The rearrangement links TRBV5-6 to TRBJ2-1; 13 bases agree with TRBD2. This clonotype originated in a woman aged 18-29 years in good health. The CDR3 sequence is CASSLELRLAGGYSSYNEQFF. DNA of the CDR3: TGTGCCAGCAGCTTGGAGCTGAGACTAGCGGGGGGCTATAGCTCCTACAATGAGCAGTTCTTC.